What follows are 14 T cell receptor beta chains derived from one specimen sequenced in a study of somatic mutations in cytotoxic T cells in rheumatoid arthritis. Clones were read by immunoSEQ multiplex PCR, and TCRdb kept only the in-frame ones, dropping some. The sample lists about 23,000 clones, approximately 80% seen once, with roughly 3.8% in the top ten. The sequenced sample consisted of CD8+ T cells sorted from blood. The source of these receptors is an adult with rheumatoid arthritis.

This clone was seen only a few times. The chain links TRBV5-4 to TRBJ1-2; D is unresolved. Trimming took 0 bases from V and 5 from J, leaving 2 bases between them. This CDR3 is built from 11 residues. Per the germline V gene, CDR1 is SGHNT and CDR2 is YYREEE (reference sequence). CDR3 region: CASSLGYGYTF. CDR3 sequence (DNA): TGTGCCAGCAGCTTGGGGTATGGCTACACCTTC.

V is TRBV7-8 and J is TRBJ2-1, with TRBD2 matching over 10 bases. Germline CDR1 and CDR2: SGHVS and FQNEAQ. The CDR3 consists of 20 residues. V shed 3 bases and J 5 bases; nucleotides not matched to a gene: 19. The CDR3 DNA reads as TGTGCCAGCAGCTTTCTTAGCGGGGGGAAACCTGGGGCCCGTCACAATGAGCAGTTCTTC. Its translation: CASSFLSGGKPGARHNEQFF.

The genes are TRBV10-3 and TRBJ2-1; D might be TRBD2 (6 bases). V lost 5 bases and J 0 bases, leaving 8 bases between the germline ends. Germline V CDR1 and CDR2: ENHRY, SYGVKD. The CDR3 sequence is 14 residues long. CDR3 coding DNA: TGTGCCATCAGTCACGGGGGCTCCTACAATGAGCAGTTCTTC. Protein sequence: CAISHGGSYNEQFF.

The gene calls are TRBV11-2 and TRBJ2-7, with a weak D call TRBD1 (6 bases). V lost 2 bases to trimming and J lost 2 bases, with 10 bases between them. There are 14 residues in the CDR3. CDR1 and CDR2 from the germline V gene are SGHAT and FQNNGV. CDR3 amino acids: CASSLTGGTYEQYF. CDR3 bases: TGTGCCAGCAGCTTAACTGGGGGCACCTACGAGCAGTACTTC. The full variable domain, with the rest looked up from reference TRBV11-2 and TRBJ2-7, is EAGVAQSPRYKIIEKRQSVAFWCNPISGHATLYWYQQILGQGPKLLIQFQNNGVVDDSQLPKDRFSAERLKGVDSTLKIQPAKLEDSAVYLCASSLTGGTYEQYFGPGTRLTVT.

The chain couples TRBV12-5 to TRBJ2-5; 8 bases align to TRBD2. The germline CDR1 and CDR2 sequences are LGHNT and FRNRAP. Trimming took 2 bases from V and 2 from J; bases not matched to a gene: 4. This CDR3 has 15 residues. This chain's CDR3 is CASGLIQRGQETQYF. In DNA form, the CDR3 reads TGTGCTAGTGGTTTGATCCAGCGGGGGCAAGAGACCCAGTACTTC.

The chain's CDR3 is CASSVATVTSGYNEQFF. CDR3 coding DNA: TGTGCCAGCAGCGTAGCTACCGTGACTAGCGGTTACAATGAGCAGTTCTTC. The J gene is TRBJ2-1, the V gene TRBV9, with TRBD2 matching over 9 bases. The CDR3 extends over 17 amino acids. Germline V CDR1 and CDR2: SGDLS, YYNGEE. With 0 bases clipped from V and 4 bases from J, the junction kept 8 bases outside the gene matches. Variable domain in full (rest from reference TRBV9 and TRBJ2-1): DSGVTQTPKHLITATGQRVTLRCSPRSGDLSVYWYQQSLDQGLQFLIQYYNGEERAKGNILERFSAQQFPDLHSELNLSSLELGDSALYFCASSVATVTSGYNEQFFGPGTRLTVL.

This clone was recorded a few times. V usage is TRBV6-4 and J usage is TRBJ2-2; 8 nucleotides agree with TRBD1. J was trimmed by 3 bases and V by 6 bases; bases with no gene match: 3. Germline CDR1 and CDR2: MRHNA and SNTAGT. The CDR3 totals 14 residues. Here the CDR3 DNA reads TGTGCCAGCAGCCAGGGGGCCGACACCGGGGAGCTGTTTTTT. Amino acids: CASSQGADTGELFF.

The chain links TRBV7-6 to TRBJ1-2; TRBD1 aligns across 9 bases. The CDR3 has 15 amino acids. Germline V lookup: CDR1 SGHVS, CDR2 FNYEAQ. The trim removed 1 base at V and 1 base at J, leaving 1 base unmatched. CDR3 bases: TGTGCCAGCAGCTTAGGGGACAGGGATAACTATGGCTACACCTTC. This encodes CASSLGDRDNYGYTF.

This clone was observed a few times. The chain combines TRBV7-9 with TRBJ1-2, with TRBD1 matching 8 bases. This CDR3 comprises 15 residues. CDR1 is SEHNR and CDR2 is FQNEAQ in the germline V gene (reference sequence). J gave up 8 bases and V 5 bases, and 13 bases lay outside the gene matches. CDR3 loop: CASSPWTGLVEGYTF. The CDR3 DNA reads TGTGCCAGCAGCCCTTGGACAGGGTTAGTAGAGGGCTACACCTTC.

Written as DNA, the CDR3 is TGTGCCAGTAGTATAGATCTGAGCAATGAGCAGTTCTTC. Its translation is CASSIDLSNEQFF. The chain employs TRBV19 and TRBJ2-1; D call uncertain. V gave up 0 bases and J gave up 6 bases, with 6 bases separating them. Germline V gene sequence: CDR1 LNHDA, CDR2 SQIVND (reference sequence). The CDR3 contains 13 residues.

This sequence joins TRBV11-2 and TRBJ1-2; 7 nucleotides match TRBD1. The CDR3 totals 14 residues. CDR1 is SGHAT, CDR2 FQNNGV, per germline. J lost 8 bases, V lost 3 bases, and 9 bases had no gene match. The CDR3: CASSFGQDLWGYTF. In DNA form, the CDR3 reads TGTGCCAGCAGCTTTGGACAGGACCTGTGGGGCTACACCTTC. Full variable domain (outside the CDR3, taken from reference TRBV11-2 and TRBJ1-2): EAGVAQSPRYKIIEKRQSVAFWCNPISGHATLYWYQQILGQGPKLLIQFQNNGVVDDSQLPKDRFSAERLKGVDSTLKIQPAKLEDSAVYLCASSFGQDLWGYTFGSGTRLTVV.

The chain recombines TRBV19 with TRBJ2-2; TRBD2 agrees at 8 bases. V shed 3 bases, J shed 1 base, and the junction held 4 bases outside the gene matches. Germline V gives CDR1 LNHDA, CDR2 SQIVND (reference sequence). The CDR3 runs 16 residues. The CDR3 bases are TGTGCCAGTAGTATTTTCCTAGCGGGGAACACCGGGGAGCTGTTTTTT. Its translation: CASSIFLAGNTGELFF.

The chain recombines TRBV27 with TRBJ2-7, with 7 bases matching TRBD2. Trimming took 7 bases from V and 7 from J; bases not matched to a gene: 7. The CDR3 runs 12 residues. Germline V gene lookup returns CDR1 MNHEY and CDR2 SMNVEV (reference sequence). The CDR3 DNA is TGTGCCAGCACCTCCGGGGGGAGGGAGCAGTACTTC. This sequence encodes CASTSGGREQYF.

V is TRBV7-9 and J is TRBJ1-2; 7 nucleotides agree with TRBD1. J lost 1 base, V lost 0 bases, and 5 bases had no gene match. The CDR3 covers 16 residues. Germline CDR1 and CDR2: SEHNR and FQNEAQ (reference sequence). Here the CDR3 reads CASSLAIRQGNYGYTF. Written as DNA, the CDR3 is TGTGCCAGCAGCTTAGCGATAAGACAGGGTAACTATGGCTACACCTTC.